The sequence of this T cell receptor beta chain was determined in a study of identical twins. This clonotype was detected many times. The CDR3 is 13 residues long. Germline V CDR1 and CDR2: SGHRS, YFSETQ. V gave up 1 base and J gave up 8 bases, with 12 bases separating them. MiXCR, applied by TCRdb to the 5' RACE reads, yields one record per CDR3 protein. There are a few hundred thousand distinct CDR3 sequences in the sample; approximately 18% occur only once, and around 12% lies in the top ten. The source of this sequence is a man aged 50 to 59 in good health. Material for sequencing was naive T cells sorted from blood. The rearrangement links TRBV5-1 to TRBJ1-2; no definite D call. The CDR3 coding sequence is TGCGCCAGCAGCTTGATTGGGGTATTCGGCTACACCTTC. It specifies CASSLIGVFGYTF.